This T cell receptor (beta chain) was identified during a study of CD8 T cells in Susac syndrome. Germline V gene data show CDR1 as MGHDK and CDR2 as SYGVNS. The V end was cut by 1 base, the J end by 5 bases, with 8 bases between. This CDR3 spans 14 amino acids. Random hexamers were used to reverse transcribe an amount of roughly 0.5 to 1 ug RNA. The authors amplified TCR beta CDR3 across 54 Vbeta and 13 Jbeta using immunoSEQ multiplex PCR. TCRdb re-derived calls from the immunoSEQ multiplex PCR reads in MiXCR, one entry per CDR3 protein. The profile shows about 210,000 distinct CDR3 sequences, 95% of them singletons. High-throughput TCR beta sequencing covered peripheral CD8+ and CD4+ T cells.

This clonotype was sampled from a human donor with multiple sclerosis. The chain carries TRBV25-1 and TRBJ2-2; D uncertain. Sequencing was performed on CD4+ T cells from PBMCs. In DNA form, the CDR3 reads TGTGCCAGCAGTGAATTCCGGCAGACCGGGGAGCTGTTTTTT. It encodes CASSEFRQTGELFF.